This paragraph covers one TCR beta chain sequence. Its antigen remains unknown. Time point specified: sample taken at primary tumor resection. The study sequenced unsorted whole RNA from tumor, nontumor lung or frozen PBMC. The data were taken from a study of spatial heterogeneity in lung cancer. For the study at large: Alpha-chain detections were consistently fewer than beta-chain detections among the sequences. Unique TCR and UMI combinations averaged more than ten appearances each in raw reads.

TCRdb reprocessed the 5' RACE reads via MiXCR and lists one record per CDR3 protein. The sample holds 35,000 to 45,000 distinct CDR3 sequences, roughly 4.9% seen once. Overall study findings and caveats: Follow-up blood showed ubiquitous expanded tumor TCRs less than blood at resection did.

The CDR3 has 13 residues. Looked up from germline, CDR1 is ENHRY and CDR2 is SYGVKD. V was trimmed by 4 bases and J by 5 bases, leaving 10 bases between them. The TCR sequence derives from a female donor with early-stage non-small cell lung cancer. V usage is TRBV10-3 and J usage is TRBJ2-3; D is uncertain. The sequencing here drew on PBMCs, taken at surgery. CDR3 sequence: CAISVRPQDTQYF. CDR3 DNA sequence: TGTGCCATCAGTGTCCGACCACAAGATACGCAGTATTTT.